The 20 T cell receptor beta chains in this list originate from one sample, sequenced in a study of blood T cell repertoires in COVID-19. Clones were read by immunoSEQ multiplex PCR, and TCRdb kept only the in-frame ones, dropping some. This sample has about 300,000 clones, with roughly 84% found just once. Material: peripheral blood. These receptors were collected from a human donor with COVID-19, enrolled during active disease. The donor label of this sample is uncertain.

The chain couples TRBV29-1 to TRBJ2-7, with TRBD1 identical over 8 bases. V shed 7 bases and J 0 bases; nucleotides not matched to a gene: 8. The CDR3 consists of 14 residues. Germline CDR1 reads SQVTM; CDR2 reads ANQGSEA. CDR3 DNA: TGCAGCGCCAAGGACAGGGCAGTCTCCTACGAGCAGTACTTC. This sequence encodes CSAKDRAVSYEQYF.

This sequence joins TRBV6-1 and TRBJ2-7; no clear D. This CDR3 spans 16 amino acids. Germline V gives CDR1 MNHNS, CDR2 SASEGT. V was clipped by 1 base and J by 0 bases, with 13 bases between them. The CDR3 sequence: CASSEGPSLLSYEQYF. Written as DNA, the CDR3 is TGTGCCAGCAGTGAAGGTCCTAGTCTACTCTCCTACGAGCAGTACTTC.

The rearrangement uses TRBV18 and TRBJ2-5; 8 nucleotides agree with TRBD2. Germline values: CDR1 KGHSH, CDR2 LQKENI. There are 17 residues in the CDR3. With 4 bases clipped from V and 3 bases from J, the junction kept 13 bases outside the gene matches. CDR3: CASSRSLSGIGEETQYF. CDR3 coding DNA: TGTGCCAGCTCACGAAGTCTTAGCGGGATAGGAGAAGAGACCCAGTACTTC.

This rearrangement joins TRBV5-4 to TRBJ2-1, with 7 nucleotides matching TRBD2. The CDR3 has 16 amino acids. V lost 0 bases, J lost 2 bases, and 5 bases stayed unmatched. CDR1 SGHNT and CDR2 YYREEE come from the germline V gene (reference sequence). CDR3 sequence: CASSLGARGAYNEQFF. The CDR3, as DNA: TGTGCCAGCAGCTTGGGGGCCCGGGGGGCCTACAATGAGCAGTTCTTC.

The chain carries TRBV5-1 and TRBJ2-2, with a weak D call TRBD1 (6 bases). Germline CDR1 SGHRS, CDR2 YFSETQ. The CDR3 is 14 amino acids. The ends were cut back, 8 bases at V and 3 bases at J, with 14 bases in the middle. As DNA, the CDR3 is TGCGCCAGTAACTCAGGGGTGGACACCGGGGAGCTGTTTTTT. Translation gives CASNSGVDTGELFF. The whole variable domain, remainder taken from reference TRBV5-1 and TRBJ2-2, is KAGVTQTPRYLIKTRGQQVTLSCSPISGHRSVSWYQQTPGQGLQFLFEYFSETQRNKGNFPGRFSGRQFSNSRSEMNVSTLELGDSALYLCASNSGVDTGELFFGEGSRLTVL.

The CDR3 sequence: CASSFDRVETQYF. In DNA, the CDR3 is TGTGCCAGCAGTTTCGACAGGGTAGAGACCCAGTACTTC. The V gene is TRBV6-2 or TRBV6-3, the J gene TRBJ2-5; 7 nucleotides match TRBD1. CDR3 size: 13 residues. V was pared by 4 bases and J by 4 bases, with 3 bases of the junction left unmatched. CDR1 and CDR2 (germline): MNHEY, SVGEGT.

This rearrangement joins TRBV5-1 to TRBJ2-7; tentatively, D is TRBD2 (5 bases). Germline CDR1 SGHRS, CDR2 YFSETQ. CDR3 length: 16 residues. Trimming took off 0 bases at V and 0 bases at J, with 13 bases between the two ends. This CDR3 is CASSLESPGNSYEQYF. In nucleotides, the CDR3 is TGCGCCAGCAGCTTGGAGTCCCCCGGGAACTCCTACGAGCAGTACTTC.

This clone was seen a handful of times. This sequence joins TRBV2 and TRBJ1-2; D possibly corresponds to TRBD1 (5 bases). The CDR3 has 13 amino acids. CDR1 and CDR2 from the germline V gene are SNHLY and FYNNEI. V lost 2 bases, J lost 6 bases, and 10 bases lay in between. This chain's CDR3 is CASSEWQGHGYTF. In DNA form, the CDR3 reads TGTGCCAGCAGTGAATGGCAGGGCCATGGCTACACCTTC. The whole variable domain, remainder taken from reference TRBV2 and TRBJ1-2, is EPEVTQTPSHQVTQMGQEVILRCVPISNHLYFYWYRQILGQKVEFLVSFYNNEISEKSEIFDDQFSVERPDGSNFTLKIRSTKLEDSAMYFCASSEWQGHGYTFGSGTRLTVV.

The genes are TRBV9 and TRBJ2-1, with 10 bases matching TRBD2. CDR1 and CDR2 (germline): SGDLS, YYNGEE. The CDR3 has 17 amino acids. Trimming at V came to 0 bases and at J to 5 bases, leaving 8 bases not matched to a gene. The CDR3 spells CASSVAMAGLANNEQFF. The CDR3, as DNA: TGTGCCAGCAGCGTAGCCATGGCGGGACTAGCGAACAATGAGCAGTTCTTC.

The table lists this clone with a count of one. The chain carries TRBV9 and TRBJ2-6; D gene unclear. The CDR3 length is 14 residues. The germline V and J ends were trimmed by 0 bases and 3 bases, with 4 bases remaining between them. CDR1 is SGDLS and CDR2 is YYNGEE in the germline V gene. CDR3: CASSVGYGANVLTF. In nucleotides, the CDR3 is TGTGCCAGCAGCGTAGGTTATGGGGCCAACGTCCTGACTTTC. The whole variable domain, filled in from reference TRBV9 and TRBJ2-6, reads DSGVTQTPKHLITATGQRVTLRCSPRSGDLSVYWYQQSLDQGLQFLIQYYNGEERAKGNILERFSAQQFPDLHSELNLSSLELGDSALYFCASSVGYGANVLTFGAGSRLTVL.

This clone turned up a few times. The rearrangement joins TRBV10-3 to TRBJ2-2, with 7 bases aligning to TRBD2. The ends lost 11 bases at V and 4 bases at J; junction bases unmatched: 13. CDR1 is ENHRY and CDR2 is SYGVKD in the germline V gene. The CDR3 contains 15 residues. CDR3 sequence (DNA): TGTGCCCGTTCGATAGCGGGCCCGGGCACCGGGGAGCTGTTTTTT. This translates into CARSIAGPGTGELFF.

The chain carries TRBV27 and TRBJ2-3; 11 bases line up with TRBD2. The CDR3 sequence is 19 residues long. V was clipped by 3 bases and J by 0 bases; unmatched bases: 11. The germline V gene encodes CDR1 MNHEY and CDR2 SMNVEV (reference sequence). The CDR3 bases are TGTGCCAGCAGTTTTACGGCTAGCGGGAGGTGGGGCAGCACAGATACGCAGTATTTT. As protein: CASSFTASGRWGSTDTQYF.

The chain combines TRBV7-8 with TRBJ1-5; tentatively, D is TRBD1 (6 bases). The CDR3 extends over 14 amino acids. Trimming took off 8 bases at V and 3 bases at J, with 14 bases between the two ends. Germline V gene sequence: CDR1 SGHVS, CDR2 FQNEAQ. Here the CDR3 reads CASALQGNNQPQHF. In DNA form, the CDR3 reads TGTGCCAGCGCCCTACAGGGTAACAATCAGCCCCAGCATTTT.

This sequence joins TRBV18 and TRBJ1-1; TRBD1 aligns across 7 bases. The CDR3 is 13 amino acids. Trimming at V came to 5 bases and at J to 1 base, leaving 1 base not matched to a gene. The V gene's germline CDR1 is KGHSH and CDR2 LQKENI. CDR3 residues: CASSRGPNTEAFF. CDR3 nucleotide sequence: TGTGCCAGCTCAAGGGGGCCGAACACTGAAGCTTTCTTT.

The rearrangement joins TRBV28 to TRBJ2-1; 9 bases align to TRBD1. The germline CDR1 and CDR2 sequences are MDHEN and SYDVKM. V lost 7 bases to trimming and J lost 8 bases; unmatched junction nucleotides: 15. The CDR3 runs to 16 residues. This CDR3 is CASNSPGTGGLHEQFF. The CDR3 nucleotides read TGTGCCAGCAACTCTCCCGGCACAGGGGGCTTGCATGAGCAGTTCTTC.

This sequence joins TRBV11-3 and TRBJ2-3, with 13 nucleotides matching TRBD2. V lost 5 bases and J lost 6; bases outside the gene matches: 8. CDR1 and CDR2 (germline): SGHNT, YENEEA. There are 16 residues in the CDR3. The CDR3, as DNA: TGTGCCAGCAGCCCAGGGACTAGCGGGAATGTGGATACGCAGTATTTT. This gives the protein CASSPGTSGNVDTQYF.

This rearrangement joins TRBV2 to TRBJ1-5, with D uncertain. In germline, CDR1 is SNHLY, CDR2 FYNNEI. V was pared by 4 bases and J by 6 bases, with 10 bases between. The CDR3 totals 13 residues. CDR3 residues: CASSGSRGQPQHF. CDR3 nucleotide sequence: TGTGCCAGCAGTGGCTCTCGGGGTCAGCCCCAGCATTTT.

The rearrangement uses TRBV27 and TRBJ1-2, with 9 bases lining up with TRBD1. Germline loops: CDR1 MNHEY, CDR2 SMNVEV (reference sequence). J lost 1 base, V lost 3 bases, and 6 bases had no gene match. CDR3 size: 16 residues. CDR3 sequence (DNA): TGTGCCAGCAGTTTGGGACAGGGTTTCCGTAACTATGGCTACACCTTC. It translates to CASSLGQGFRNYGYTF.

This clone came up once. The chain uses TRBV20-1 and TRBJ1-1, with 9 bases fitting TRBD1. The trim removed 3 bases at V and 5 bases at J, leaving 16 bases unmatched. The CDR3 is 17 amino acids. CDR1 DFQATT and CDR2 SNEGSKA come from the germline V gene (reference sequence). This CDR3 reads CSASPPGQGRMGTEAFF. DNA for the CDR3: TGCAGTGCTAGTCCCCCGGGACAGGGTCGGATGGGGACTGAAGCTTTCTTT.

This chain connects TRBV7-2 to TRBJ2-3; the D gene is possibly TRBD1 (6 bases). V lost 4 bases, J lost 0 bases, and 14 bases lay in between. Per germline, CDR1 SGHTA and CDR2 FQGNSA. The length of the CDR3 is 16 residues. The CDR3 here is CASSWNGQTSTDTQYF. DNA of the CDR3: TGTGCCAGCAGCTGGAACGGACAGACTAGCACAGATACGCAGTATTTT.